This T cell receptor beta chain emerged from a study of breast tumors, draining lymph nodes, adjacent tissues. Broader study findings: Tumor and nontumor repertoires were significantly more similar in luminal-like than in basal-like breast cancer. Data fit most tumor T cells coming from lymph node, expanding in tumor.

Details on this clonotype: Its antigen is undetermined.

TCRdb processed the multiplex PCR reads anew with MiXCR; each CDR3 protein has one entry. The table records around 8,200 distinct CDR3 sequences, over 60% of them present only once. The sample taken for sequencing was tumor-adjacent breast tissue. The sequence was obtained from a female donor with breast cancer. Some clones in this sample may be carry-over from other donors' samples.

CDR3 sequence: CASSRTDYGYTF. CDR3 in DNA: TGTGCCAGCAGCAGGACAGACTATGGCTACACCTTC. The chain carries TRBV7-9 and TRBJ1-2; maybe TRBD1 (6 bases). The V and J ends lost 5 bases and 3 bases respectively, with 7 bases between them. The CDR3 covers 12 residues. Per germline, CDR1 SEHNR and CDR2 FQNEAQ (reference sequence).